These T cell receptor beta chains were read from a single sample in a study of T cell responses to AZD1222 COVID-19 vaccine. The data were produced by immunoSEQ multiplex PCR, yet TCRdb's version contains in-frame clones alone and is incomplete. The sample holds under 150,000 clones, roughly 92% seen once. Material: peripheral blood, obtained 28 days after the second AZD1222 dose. These receptors were obtained from an adult who received the AZD1222 COVID-19 vaccine. CDR3s include the opening cysteine and the closing phenylalanine or tryptophan. A D gene is named only where the DNA matches it firmly. Clone size is shown for a subset of rows, as once, few, many or a class of expanded clone.

V gene: TRBV30
clone size: -
D gene: -
J gene: TRBJ1-2
CDR3 DNA: TGTGCCTGGACCCTATCTCACTATGGCTACACCTTC
CDR3 protein: CAWTLSHYGYTF

V gene: TRBV4-3
clone size: -
D gene: -
J gene: TRBJ1-4
CDR3 DNA: TGCGCCAGCAGCCAAGTAGGAGGGGCAAATGAAAAACTGTTTTTT
CDR3 protein: CASSQVGGANEKLFF

V gene: TRBV20-1
clone size: -
D gene: TRBD1
J gene: TRBJ1-2
CDR3 DNA: TGCAGTGCTAGTGACAGGGTAAATGGCTACACCTTC
CDR3 protein: CSASDRVNGYTF

V gene: TRBV7-2
clone size: -
D gene: -
J gene: TRBJ1-3
CDR3 DNA: TGTGCCAGCAGCCTATGGGTGAGGAGGTCTGGAAACACCATATATTTT
CDR3 protein: CASSLWVRRSGNTIYF

V gene: TRBV7-9
clone size: -
D gene: TRBD2
J gene: TRBJ2-7
CDR3 DNA: TGTGCCAGCATCGACTCCCCGCGGGAGCTCGGGGGCTACGAGCAGTACTTC
CDR3 protein: CASIDSPRELGGYEQYF

V gene: TRBV11-2
clone size: -
D gene: -
J gene: TRBJ2-1
CDR3 DNA: TGTGCCAGCAGCCCCCCCGGAGCGGCCGGAGGGTCCTACAATGAGCAGTTCTTC
CDR3 protein: CASSPPGAAGGSYNEQFF

V gene: TRBV12-5
clone size: -
D gene: TRBD2
J gene: TRBJ2-5
CDR3 DNA: TGTGCTAGTGGTTCACCGGGACTAGCGGGAGCAGAGACCCAGTACTTC
CDR3 protein: CASGSPGLAGAETQYF

V gene: TRBV9
clone size: -
D gene: TRBD1
J gene: TRBJ1-1
CDR3 DNA: TGTGCCAGCAGCGTATCAGGGGACAGCACTGAAGCTTTCTTT
CDR3 protein: CASSVSGDSTEAFF

V gene: TRBV3-1/TRBV3-2
clone size: -
D gene: TRBD1
J gene: TRBJ1-2
CDR3 DNA: TGTGCCAGCAGCCCCCCGACAGGGGAGAACGGCTACACCTTC
CDR3 protein: CASSPPTGENGYTF

V gene: TRBV11-2
clone size: -
D gene: TRBD2
J gene: TRBJ2-7
CDR3 DNA: TGTGCCAGCAGCTGGACTAGCATTAAAGGGGACGAGCAGTACTTC
CDR3 protein: CASSWTSIKGDEQYF

V gene: TRBV7-2
clone size: once
D gene: TRBD2
J gene: TRBJ2-7
CDR3 DNA: TGTGCCAGCAGCTCACTAGCGGGAGGACGTGAGCAGTACTTC
CDR3 protein: CASSSLAGGREQYF

V gene: TRBV5-8
clone size: once
D gene: -
J gene: TRBJ1-6
CDR3 DNA: TGTGCCAGCAGCGCGGGACGGCCTAATTCACCCCTCCACTTT
CDR3 protein: CASSAGRPNSPLHF

V gene: TRBV27
clone size: -
D gene: -
J gene: TRBJ1-5
CDR3 DNA: TGTGCCAGCAGTCCTCGGGGGATCGGCAATCAGCCCCAGCATTTT
CDR3 protein: CASSPRGIGNQPQHF

V gene: TRBV9
clone size: -
D gene: -
J gene: TRBJ2-3
CDR3 DNA: TGTGCCAGCGATCAATACCCCACAGATACGCAGTATTTT
CDR3 protein: CASDQYPTDTQYF

V gene: TRBV7-9
clone size: -
D gene: -
J gene: TRBJ1-2
CDR3 DNA: TGTGCCAGCAGCTTTCACAGGGAAGAGGTTGGCTACACCTTC
CDR3 protein: CASSFHREEVGYTF

V gene: TRBV19
clone size: -
D gene: -
J gene: TRBJ1-1
CDR3 DNA: TGTGCCAGTAGTGGGGACGGAAACACTGAAGCTTTCTTT
CDR3 protein: CASSGDGNTEAFF

V gene: TRBV28
clone size: many
D gene: TRBD1
J gene: TRBJ1-4
CDR3 DNA: TGTGCCAGCAGTCCCGGGACAGGGCCTAATGAAAAACTGTTTTTT
CDR3 protein: CASSPGTGPNEKLFF

V gene: TRBV9
clone size: -
D gene: -
J gene: TRBJ1-5
CDR3 DNA: TGTGCCAGCAGCGTAGGGACCAATCAGCCCCAGCATTTT
CDR3 protein: CASSVGTNQPQHF

V gene: TRBV18
clone size: -
D gene: -
J gene: TRBJ1-1
CDR3 DNA: TGTGCCAGCTCACCACAGGGGCTGCGGAACACTGAAGCTTTCTTT
CDR3 protein: CASSPQGLRNTEAFF

V gene: TRBV7-9
clone size: -
D gene: TRBD1
J gene: TRBJ2-7
CDR3 DNA: TGTGCCAGCAGCCGGACAGGGTTCTCCTACGAGCAGTACTTC
CDR3 protein: CASSRTGFSYEQYF

V gene: TRBV28
clone size: -
D gene: -
J gene: TRBJ1-4
CDR3 DNA: TGTGCCAGCAGTCCAACCGGGACAACTAATGAAAAACTGTTTTTT
CDR3 protein: CASSPTGTTNEKLFF

V gene: TRBV5-1
clone size: -
D gene: -
J gene: TRBJ1-4
CDR3 DNA: TGCGCCAGCAGAGACTCCTTAACAACTAATGAAAAACTGTTTTTT
CDR3 protein: CASRDSLTTNEKLFF

V gene: TRBV19
clone size: -
D gene: TRBD2
J gene: TRBJ2-1
CDR3 DNA: TGTGCCAGTAGTATAAGGAGACTAGCGGGAGACAATGAGCAGTTCTTC
CDR3 protein: CASSIRRLAGDNEQFF

V gene: TRBV5-4
clone size: once
D gene: -
J gene: TRBJ1-1
CDR3 DNA: TGTGCCAGCAGCTCTGTGGGAGACACTGAAGCTTTCTTT
CDR3 protein: CASSSVGDTEAFF

V gene: TRBV28
clone size: -
D gene: -
J gene: TRBJ1-1
CDR3 DNA: TGTGCCAGCAGTTTGAGGGGACGGGGGAGCACTGAAGCTTTCTTT
CDR3 protein: CASSLRGRGSTEAFF